The clone carrying this T cell receptor (beta chain) showed up just once. The target antigen is unknown. During the collection period, no donor immune events like infections were recorded. This record belongs to a study of identifying expanded T cells in peripheral blood. General study results and limits: Clone count variance between approximately two-week samples rose with total template count. Differentially abundant clones: roughly 1.3 between replicates, 16.4 at about two weeks, around 20 at four.

The assay was immunoSEQ multiplex PCR, and TCRdb's table has in-frame clones only and misses some. Seen here are under 110,000 clones, around 85% observed once, and the top ten hold about 17%. V trimming: 1 base; J trimming: 3 bases; junction bases outside the gene matches: 12. The CDR3 extends over 18 amino acids. Germline V gene lookup returns CDR1 MNHEY and CDR2 SMNVEV (reference sequence). Sequenced sample: blood. The chain uses TRBV27 and TRBJ2-4; 7 bases fit TRBD2. The sequence was collected from a person between 18 and 75 years old in good health. The CDR3 sequence is CASSLFFPTSDGKNIQYF. The CDR3 DNA reads TGTGCCAGCAGTTTATTCTTCCCCACTAGCGATGGCAAAAACATTCAGTACTTC.